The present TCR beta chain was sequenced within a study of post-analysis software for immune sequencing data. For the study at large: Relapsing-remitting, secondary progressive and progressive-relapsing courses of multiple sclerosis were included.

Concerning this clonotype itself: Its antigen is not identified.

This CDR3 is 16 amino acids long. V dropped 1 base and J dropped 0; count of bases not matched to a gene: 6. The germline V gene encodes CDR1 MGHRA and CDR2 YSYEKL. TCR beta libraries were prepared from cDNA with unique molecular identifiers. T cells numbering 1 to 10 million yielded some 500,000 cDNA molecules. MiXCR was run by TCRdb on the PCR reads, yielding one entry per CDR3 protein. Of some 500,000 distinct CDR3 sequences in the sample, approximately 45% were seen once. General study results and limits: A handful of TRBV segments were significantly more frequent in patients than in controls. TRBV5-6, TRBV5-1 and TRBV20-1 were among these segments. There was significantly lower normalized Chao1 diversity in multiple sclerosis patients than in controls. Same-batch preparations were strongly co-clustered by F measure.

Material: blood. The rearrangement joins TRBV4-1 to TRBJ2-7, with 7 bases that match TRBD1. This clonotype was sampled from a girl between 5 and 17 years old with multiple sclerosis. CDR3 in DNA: TGCGCCAGCAGCCAAGGCCCGGGACAGCTCTCCTACGAGCAGTACTTC. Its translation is CASSQGPGQLSYEQYF.